This TCR beta chain was sequenced for a study of technical replicates of blood from several donors. The CDR3 runs 11 residues. Germline V gene data show CDR1 as MDHEN and CDR2 as SYDVKM. The V gene lost 6 bases and the J gene lost 7 bases, with 7 bases spanning the gap. Produced via immunoSEQ multiplex PCR; TCRdb's table is partial and in-frame only. The sample has about 15,000 clones; more than 70% are singletons. The TCR was taken from a human donor in good health. This rearrangement joins TRBV28 to TRBJ1-5; D is undetermined. The sequenced sample was PBMCs. This CDR3 reads CASSSYQPQHF. The CDR3 coding sequence is TGTGCCAGCAGCTCCTACCAGCCCCAGCATTTT.